This T cell receptor (beta chain) was sequenced during a study of beta chain features in type 1 diabetes (dated by TCRdb to the late 2010s). About the study as a whole: No differences in mean age, gender distribution, total cell number or subset yield were found between patients and healthy donors. A total of 90 million to 130 million sorted cells were examined across all samples, and a strong correlation was observed between cell number per subset and RNA yield. In the study, recently diagnosed type 1 diabetes patients and matched healthy donors were compared on the TCRB repertoires of their sorted circulating CD4+ T cell subsets. Regulatory and stem cell-like memory subsets were obtained from only 8 patients and roughly 8 healthy donors, while naive and central memory subsets were obtained from all 30 or so donors. What the authors observed across the whole study: Naive, central memory and regulatory TCRB repertoires appeared to be more similar among patients than among healthy donors. PCR may preferentially amplify shorter templates, but because patient and control samples were amplified and corrected together, any resulting skew would affect both groups equally. A moderate but significant shortening of TCRB CDR3 length was observed in type 1 diabetes patients in all four CD4+ subsets. At VDJ recombination sites, patients with type 1 diabetes made fewer insertions and deleted more nucleotides, a pattern implying thymic rearrangement abnormalities. Because cDNA was sequenced instead of genomic DNA, activated cells with high expression could be over-represented, although the groups did not differ in activation or CD3 levels. Because small numbers of individuals were included in the HLA sub-analyses, any influence of HLA type on TCRB rearrangement was left unresolved.

The High Capacity cDNA Reverse Transcription Kit was used to reverse transcribe all of the isolated RNA, meaning that expressed TCRB transcripts were what got sequenced. Deep immunoSEQ sequencing was performed on naive, central memory and regulatory T cell samples, with an average of about 3.6 million total reads per sample. After sorted cells were lysed in RLT buffer, RNA was extracted with DNase-treated RNeasy Micro or Mini kits, with the choice depending on cell number. To prevent cross-contamination, every cell subset was processed on its own, while patient and healthy donor samples were processed together. Using the immunoSEQ multiplex PCR, TCRB sequences were amplified from cDNA into 87-bp fragments spanning the CDR3 region. Sequencing of the amplicons was performed on the Illumina HiSeq platform. Processing in the source paper ran as follows. Synthetic template baselines were used to correct PCR bias computationally, reads within Hamming distance 2 were collapsed together, and singletons that could not be merged were discarded. Reads were aligned to IMGT to assign V, D and J genes, CDR3 length, and insertions or deletions at six rearrangement sites. Within each subset, clonotype counts were normalized to sorted cell number, after which true diversity and Gini coefficients were computed with the tcR R package. The overlap coefficient, calculated on TCRB nucleotide sequences, was used to measure repertoire sharing. TCRdb took over this immuneACCESS table, retaining in-frame rearrangements with V and J assigned. Such tables are incomplete; in checked studies, under half of the missing clones stem from an unresolved V gene, and the remainder is unexplained. V, J and clone size reflect that table, while D and trimming were determined from the DNA. The sample has around 30,000 clones on record, roughly two thirds of them singletons. Around 2.5% of the sample comes from the top ten.

Each donor gave one peripheral blood draw, averaging roughly 120 mL, which was collected into heparinised tubes. A BD FACSAria II and a panel including CD45RO, CCR7, CD25, CD127, CD95 and CD27 were used to sort naive, central memory, regulatory and stem cell-like memory CD4+ T cells. Every sorted population had a purity above 95%. PBMCs were isolated immediately by Lymphoprep density gradient centrifugation and stained directly without culture. Samples were stained and sorted in pairs, with one healthy donor and one patient per experiment, so that batch effects were minimized. Unmatched junction bases come to 5, with V trimmed by 6 bases and J by 7 bases. The CDR3 holds 15 amino acids from the cysteine to the phenylalanine. The sequence is cut down to CDR3 DNA, 45 bases in frame from base 1. The germline V gene encodes CDR1 SNHLY and CDR2 FYNNEI. With respect to this clone: The antigen it binds to is not known. No quality values exist for individual bases; no much larger clone is one base distant.

Sequencing was carried out using Tregs from blood. Read against the paper, the sample's cell subset or site label means: regulatory CD4+ T cells. The clonotype was recovered from a woman aged 25 to 39 with type 1 diabetes. The receptor chain draws on TRBV2 and TRBJ2-1; TRBD2 lines up with 14 middle nucleotides. The DNA sequence is given as TGTGCCAGCAGGGTCGGGACTAGCGGGAGTAATGAGCAGTTCTTC. Its product reads: CASRVGTSGSNEQFF.